This TCR beta chain was sequenced during a study of technical replicates of blood from several donors. By frequency in the sample, this clone is medium-sized (0.01 to 0.1%). The germline V gene encodes CDR1 SQVTM and CDR2 ANQGSEA. Trimming cost V 8 bases and J 1 base; bases outside gene matches: 13. The CDR3 sequence is 16 residues long. The assay was immunoSEQ multiplex PCR, and TCRdb's table has in-frame clones only and misses some. The sample holds 75,000 to 90,000 clones, around nine tenths seen once. This chain connects TRBV29-1 to TRBJ2-1; TRBD1 matches at 8 bases. The sample taken for sequencing was T cells isolated from PBMCs. The TCR was taken from a human donor in good health. As DNA, the CDR3 is TGCAGCCTACCCACAGGGGGAATGGCGTCCTACAATGAGCAGTTCTTC. It codes for CSLPTGGMASYNEQFF.